This TCR beta chain came from a study of T-cell memory formation after mild COVID-19. Study-level background: TCR clusters largely stayed donor specific. Study-wide results and caveats: Most CD4+ clones that shrank were in CM and EM, while CD8+ ones turned up in EMRA.

This clonotype was observed a handful of times. Its antigen is as yet unknown. TCRdb processed the 5' RACE reads anew with MiXCR; each CDR3 protein has one entry. The sample includes about 560,000 distinct CDR3 sequences, 17% of them seen just once. The V end lost 4 bases, the J end lost 5 bases, and 14 bases lay between the germline ends. Germline V lookup: CDR1 MNHEY, CDR2 SVGEGT. The CDR3 is 14 residues long. Sequencing input: PBMCs or a T cell subset sorted from them (not recorded which). The chain combines TRBV6-2 or TRBV6-3 with TRBJ1-1; possible D gene TRBD1, 6 bases. This TCR was recovered from an adult woman who had mild COVID-19 (a few samples of this study predate the infection). Cell type and time point are not known. The CDR3 is CASSLQQGWTEAFF. The DNA for the CDR3 is TGTGCCAGCAGTTTACAACAGGGTTGGACTGAAGCTTTCTTT.